This TCR beta chain was documented in a study of blood T cell repertoires in COVID-19. The CDR3 runs 14 residues. Trimming stripped 1 base from V and 2 bases from J, with 7 bases between. Germline CDR1 and CDR2: LNHNV and YYDKDF (reference sequence). The repertoire was sequenced with immunoSEQ multiplex PCR; TCRdb's copy has only in-frame clones and lacks some. The sample lists 200,000 to 250,000 clones, over 75% seen once, with 7.2% in the top ten. This clone was observed a single time. This sequence originates from a man aged 25-45 years in a cohort exposed to, infected with or recovered from COVID-19 (not recorded which). The gene calls are TRBV15 and TRBJ2-3, with D perhaps TRBD2 (5 bases). The source material was PBMCs or T cells enriched from blood (not recorded which). The CDR3: CATSRAGNTDTQYF. CDR3 DNA sequence: TGTGCCACCAGCAGAGCGGGGAACACAGATACGCAGTATTTT.